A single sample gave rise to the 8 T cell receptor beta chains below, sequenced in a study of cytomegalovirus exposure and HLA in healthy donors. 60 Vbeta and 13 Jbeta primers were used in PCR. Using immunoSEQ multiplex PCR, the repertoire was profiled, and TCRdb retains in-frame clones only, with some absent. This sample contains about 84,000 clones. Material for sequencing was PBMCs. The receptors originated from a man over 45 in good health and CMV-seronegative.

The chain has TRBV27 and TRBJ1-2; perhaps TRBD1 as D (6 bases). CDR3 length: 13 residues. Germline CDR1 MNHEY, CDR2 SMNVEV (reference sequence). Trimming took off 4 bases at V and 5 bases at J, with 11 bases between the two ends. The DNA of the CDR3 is TGTGCCAGCAGTTACGGACAGAATTATGGCTACACCTTC. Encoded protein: CASSYGQNYGYTF.

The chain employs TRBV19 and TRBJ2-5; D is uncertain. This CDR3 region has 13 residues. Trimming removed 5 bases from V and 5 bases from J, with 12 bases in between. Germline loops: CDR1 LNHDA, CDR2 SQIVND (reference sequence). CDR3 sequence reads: CASSAQKMETQYF. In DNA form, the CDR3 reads TGTGCCAGTAGTGCACAAAAGATGGAGACCCAGTACTTC.

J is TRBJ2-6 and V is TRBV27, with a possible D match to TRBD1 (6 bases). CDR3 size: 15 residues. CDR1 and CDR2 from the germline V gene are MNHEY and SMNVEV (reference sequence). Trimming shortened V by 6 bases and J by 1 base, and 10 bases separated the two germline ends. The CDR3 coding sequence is TGTGCCAGCAGGACCCAGGGGTCTGGGGCCAACGTCCTGACTTTC. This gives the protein CASRTQGSGANVLTF.

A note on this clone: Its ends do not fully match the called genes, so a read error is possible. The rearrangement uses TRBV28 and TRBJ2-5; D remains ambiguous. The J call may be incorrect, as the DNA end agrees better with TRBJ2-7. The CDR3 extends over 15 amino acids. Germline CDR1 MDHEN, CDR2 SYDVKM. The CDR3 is CASSPTNPISHEQYF. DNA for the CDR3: TGTGCCAGCAGCCCAACCAACCCGATCTCCCACGAGCAGTACTTC.

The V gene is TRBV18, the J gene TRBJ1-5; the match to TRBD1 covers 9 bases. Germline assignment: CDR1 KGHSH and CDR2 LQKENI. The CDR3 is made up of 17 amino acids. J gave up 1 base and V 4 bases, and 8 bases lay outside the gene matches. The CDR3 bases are TGTGCCAGCTCACTCACAGGGGGCGGCGTGAGCAATCAGCCCCAGCATTTT. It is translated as CASSLTGGGVSNQPQHF.

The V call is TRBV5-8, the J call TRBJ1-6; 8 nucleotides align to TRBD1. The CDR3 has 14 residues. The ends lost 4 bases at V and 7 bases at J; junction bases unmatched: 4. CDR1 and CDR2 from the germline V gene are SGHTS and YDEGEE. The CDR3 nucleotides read TGTGCCAGCAGCGGTGGACAGGGAAATTCACCCCTCCACTTT. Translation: CASSGGQGNSPLHF.

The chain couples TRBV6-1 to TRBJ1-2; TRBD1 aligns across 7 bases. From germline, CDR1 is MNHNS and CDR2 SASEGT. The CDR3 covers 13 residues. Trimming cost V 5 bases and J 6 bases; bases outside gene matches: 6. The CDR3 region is CASSPTGKDGYTF. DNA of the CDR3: TGTGCCAGCAGTCCGACAGGGAAGGATGGCTACACCTTC.

CDR3 sequence reads: CASSLEGGSIGHGYTF. CDR3 sequence (DNA): TGTGCCAGCAGCTTAGAAGGAGGCAGTATTGGTCATGGCTACACCTTC. The J gene is TRBJ1-2, the V gene TRBV11-2; D is ambiguous. From germline, CDR1 is SGHAT and CDR2 FQNNGV. This CDR3 is built from 16 residues. Trimming pared 0 bases from V and 6 bases from J, leaving 17 bases between.